A single sample is the source of the 3 T cell receptor beta chains below, sequenced in a study of OX40 agonist ivuxolimab in advanced cancers. TCRdb's copy holds only in-frame clones and misses some; the assay was immunoSEQ multiplex PCR. The table includes approximately 70,000 clones, around 83% detected once. The specimen comprised CD4+ or CD8+ T cells sorted from blood, sampled in a trial of the OX40 agonist ivuxolimab. Every receptor here comes from an adult with an advanced solid tumor such as melanoma, head and neck, liver or kidney cancer.

V usage is TRBV4-2 and J usage is TRBJ1-5, with 10 bases fitting TRBD1. Losses at the gene ends were 1 base for V and 1 base for J; bases not matched to a gene: 1. Germline assignment: CDR1 LGHNA and CDR2 YNFKEQ. CDR3 length equals 16 residues. The CDR3 DNA reads TGTGCCAGCAGCCAAGGACAGGGGGCAAGCAATCAGCCCCAGCATTTT. This sequence encodes CASSQGQGASNQPQHF.

The V and J genes are TRBV11-2 and TRBJ1-1; D may be TRBD1 (6 bases). V was trimmed by 5 bases and J by 7 bases, leaving 17 bases between them. Per germline, CDR1 SGHAT and CDR2 FQNNGV. This CDR3 is 14 amino acids long. CDR3 in DNA: TGTGCCAGCAGCCCGAAGGGGGTGAAGGATGAAGCTTTCTTT. Protein: CASSPKGVKDEAFF.

The chain uses TRBV25-1 and TRBJ2-7; D is uncertain. V lost 0 bases and J lost 6, with 15 bases in between. Germline V gene lookup returns CDR1 MGHDK and CDR2 SYGVNS. This CDR3 comprises 15 residues. This CDR3 is CASSEYGVATVEQYF. DNA for the CDR3: TGTGCCAGCAGTGAATATGGCGTAGCCACTGTCGAGCAGTACTTC.